These 18 T cell receptor beta chains were sequenced from one sample in a study of Ad26.COV2.S vaccination and SARS-CoV-2 variants. Profiling relied on immunoSEQ multiplex PCR, and the TCRdb table lists in-frame clones only, not all of them. The repertoire consists of around 450,000 clones, with roughly 90% occurring once and the leading ten covering 12%. Treatment noted: 15 to 20 received Ad26.COV2.S at low or high dose, single or two shots; several received placebo; per-sample allocation not given. Specimens were obtained on day 63 following the first vaccine or placebo injection. Sequencing used peripheral blood, obtained in a trial of Ad26.COV2.S vaccine versus placebo. These receptors came from a person aged 18 to 59 who received the Ad26.COV2.S COVID-19 vaccine or a placebo.

This chain joins TRBV7-2 and TRBJ1-2, with D possibly TRBD1 on 6 matching bases. This CDR3 has 15 residues. CDR1 and CDR2 (germline): SGHTA, FQGNSA. The germline V and J ends were trimmed by 0 bases and 4 bases, with 12 bases remaining between them. CDR3 sequence reads: CASSLAGGEIYGYTF. The CDR3 nucleotides are TGTGCCAGCAGCTTAGCAGGGGGGGAGATCTATGGCTACACCTTC.

The genes are TRBV3-1 (or the pseudogene TRBV3-2) and TRBJ2-3; 14 nucleotides match TRBD2. The CDR3 spans 15 residues. Unmatched junction bases numbered 2, after V lost 4 bases and J lost 5 bases. The germline V gene has CDR1 LGHDT and CDR2 YNNKEL (reference sequence). CDR3 nucleotide sequence: TGTGCCAGCAGCCCGGGGACTAGCGGGAGAGATACGCAGTATTTT. Its protein is CASSPGTSGRDTQYF.

The V call is TRBV4-3, the J call TRBJ2-1; D perhaps matches TRBD2 (6 bases). Germline values: CDR1 LGHNA, CDR2 YSLEER. The V end was cut by 5 bases, the J end by 3 bases, with 20 bases between. CDR3 length equals 17 residues. The DNA of the CDR3 is TGCGCCAGCAGCTCCAAGCTCTCGGGGACTGTCTACAATGAGCAGTTCTTC. The encoded protein is CASSSKLSGTVYNEQFF.

The chain carries TRBV28 and TRBJ1-2, with TRBD1 matching 8 bases. The CDR3 covers 16 residues. Germline trimming cut 6 bases from V and 5 bases from J; bases unmatched to any gene: 14. Germline V gene data show CDR1 as MDHEN and CDR2 as SYDVKM. Here the CDR3 reads CASRPPLTGVNYGYTF. The CDR3 DNA reads as TGTGCCAGCAGGCCCCCGCTGACAGGGGTGAATTATGGCTACACCTTC.

The V and J genes are TRBV7-2 and TRBJ2-7; the D call may be TRBD1 or TRBD2 (6 bases each). The CDR3 is 15 residues long. CDR1 and CDR2 from the germline V gene are SGHTA and FQGNSA. V lost 5 bases, J lost 7 bases, and 21 bases lay in between. The CDR3 DNA reads as TGTGCCAGCAGCCTCGTGGGGGGAGTTCAGGGGGAGCAGTACTTC. Translating gives CASSLVGGVQGEQYF.

The genes are TRBV4-1 and TRBJ2-3; D is unclear. The CDR3 covers 14 residues. Germline CDR1 reads MGHRA; CDR2 reads YSYEKL. Between the trimmed V and J ends, which lost 4 bases and 2 bases, there was a span of 10 bases. Written as DNA, the CDR3 is TGCGCCAGCAGCCTCGATCAAGTCACAGATACGCAGTATTTT. Protein sequence: CASSLDQVTDTQYF.

The chain is built from TRBV5-1 and TRBJ1-1; 7 nucleotides line up with TRBD1. Looked up from germline, CDR1 is SGHRS and CDR2 is YFSETQ. The CDR3 is 13 residues long. V lost 0 bases to trimming and J lost 9 bases; unmatched junction nucleotides: 5. The CDR3 bases are TGCGCCAGCAGCTTGGGGACAGGTAATCAAGCTTTCTTT. Protein sequence: CASSLGTGNQAFF.

The sample holds a few counts of this clone. The gene calls are TRBV7-9 and TRBJ2-7; TRBD2 aligns across 10 bases. Germline V gene data show CDR1 as SEHNR and CDR2 as FQNEAQ (reference sequence). This CDR3 is built from 13 residues. J gave up 4 bases and V 11 bases, and 8 bases lay outside the gene matches. For the CDR3, the DNA is TGTGCCGTCCCGGGACTAGCGAGGTACGAGCAGTACTTC. Translated, it gives CAVPGLARYEQYF.

The rearrangement uses TRBV4-3 and TRBJ2-7, with 12 bases matching TRBD1. Unmatched junction bases numbered 5, after V lost 3 bases and J lost 5 bases. Germline lookup yields CDR1 LGHNA and CDR2 YSLEER. The CDR3 length is 15 residues. DNA of the CDR3: TGCGCCAGCAGCCAGGAACGGGACAGGGGGCACGAGCAGTACTTC. Translating it yields CASSQERDRGHEQYF.

In this sample, this clone turned up once. The rearrangement uses TRBV3-1 (or the pseudogene TRBV3-2) and TRBJ2-7, with 11 bases fitting TRBD2. The germline V gene encodes CDR1 LGHDT and CDR2 YNNKEL (reference sequence). The CDR3 spans 20 residues. V shed 0 bases and J 7 bases; nucleotides not matched to a gene: 20. CDR3 bases: TGTGCCAGCAGCCAAGAACGGGAAGAATTACAGACTAGCGGGACACAGGAGCAGTACTTC. Translation gives CASSQEREELQTSGTQEQYF.

The chain employs TRBV10-3 and TRBJ1-6; D possibly corresponds to TRBD1 (6 bases). The CDR3 runs to 13 residues. CDR1 is ENHRY, CDR2 SYGVKD, per germline. V lost 0 bases to trimming and J lost 10 bases, with 7 bases between them. CDR3 in DNA: TGTGCCATCAGTGAGTCTCAGGGGTCACCCCTCCACTTT. Protein: CAISESQGSPLHF.

This chain connects TRBV7-6 to TRBJ2-5; 8 bases agree with TRBD1. V gave up 2 bases and J gave up 2 bases; unmatched junction bases: 7. The CDR3 length is 16 residues. Per germline, CDR1 SGHVS and CDR2 FNYEAQ. The CDR3 loop reads CASSLLGQGGQETQYF. CDR3 in DNA: TGTGCCAGCAGCTTATTAGGACAGGGCGGGCAAGAGACCCAGTACTTC. Full variable domain (remainder filled in from reference TRBV7-6 and TRBJ2-5): GAGVSQSPRYKVTKRGQDVALRCDPISGHVSLYWYRQALGQGPEFLTYFNYEAQQDKSGLPNDRFSAERPEGSISTLTIQRTEQRDSAMYRCASSLLGQGGQETQYFGPGTRLLVL.

The chain combines TRBV7-9 with TRBJ2-2, with D uncertain. From germline, CDR1 is SEHNR and CDR2 FQNEAQ (reference sequence). This CDR3 has 16 residues. Trimming removed 3 bases at V and 2 bases at J, with 13 bases between. The CDR3 nucleotides are TGTGCCAGCAGCTTTCGAGAAAACGGAAACACCGGGGAGCTGTTTTTT. The encoded protein is CASSFRENGNTGELFF.

V is TRBV7-2 and J is TRBJ2-2; D tentatively fits TRBD1 or TRBD2 (5 bases each). V lost 5 bases, J lost 5 bases, and 9 bases lay in between. The V gene's germline CDR1 is SGHTA and CDR2 FQGNSA. This CDR3 comprises 13 residues. The CDR3 DNA follows: TGTGCCAGCAGCCTCTGGGGGACCGGGGAGCTGTTTTTT. Translating it yields CASSLWGTGELFF.

The chain uses TRBV5-8 and TRBJ2-5; D is undetermined. Germline V lookup: CDR1 SGHTS, CDR2 YDEGEE. CDR3 length: 14 residues. V lost 0 bases to trimming and J lost 4 bases, with 10 bases between them. In nucleotides, the CDR3 is TGTGCCAGCAGCTTGGATCTAGGATCAGAGACCCAGTACTTC. This encodes CASSLDLGSETQYF. Variable domain in full (rest from reference TRBV5-8 and TRBJ2-5): EAGVTQSPTHLIKTRGQQATLRCSPISGHTSVYWYQQALGLGLQFLLWYDEGEERNRGNFPPRFSGRQFPNYSSELNVNALELEDSALYLCASSLDLGSETQYFGPGTRLLVL.

This chain connects TRBV19 to TRBJ2-7; 7 bases map to TRBD2. The V gene's germline CDR1 is LNHDA and CDR2 SQIVND (reference sequence). The CDR3 length is 16 residues. V trimming: 5 bases; J trimming: 0 bases; junction bases outside the gene matches: 10. The CDR3 nucleotides read TGTGCCAGTAGTCCCTACTCTAGCGGCTCCTCCTACGAGCAGTACTTC. It encodes CASSPYSSGSSYEQYF.

This sequence joins TRBV28 and TRBJ2-3; D ambiguous. V lost 4 bases and J lost 3, with 11 bases in between. CDR1 MDHEN and CDR2 SYDVKM come from the germline V gene. CDR3 size: 14 residues. The CDR3 bases are TGTGCCAGCAGTTCCCCCGATAGGACAGATACGCAGTATTTT. It specifies CASSSPDRTDTQYF.

The V gene is TRBV4-1, the J gene TRBJ2-1, with a possible D match to TRBD2 (5 bases). Germline V gene data show CDR1 as MGHRA and CDR2 as YSYEKL. CDR3 length: 15 amino acids. The ends were cut back, 0 bases at V and 8 bases at J, with 14 bases in the middle. The CDR3 sequence: CASSQELGLGYEQFF. CDR3 nucleotides: TGCGCCAGCAGCCAAGAACTAGGGCTTGGGTATGAGCAGTTCTTC.